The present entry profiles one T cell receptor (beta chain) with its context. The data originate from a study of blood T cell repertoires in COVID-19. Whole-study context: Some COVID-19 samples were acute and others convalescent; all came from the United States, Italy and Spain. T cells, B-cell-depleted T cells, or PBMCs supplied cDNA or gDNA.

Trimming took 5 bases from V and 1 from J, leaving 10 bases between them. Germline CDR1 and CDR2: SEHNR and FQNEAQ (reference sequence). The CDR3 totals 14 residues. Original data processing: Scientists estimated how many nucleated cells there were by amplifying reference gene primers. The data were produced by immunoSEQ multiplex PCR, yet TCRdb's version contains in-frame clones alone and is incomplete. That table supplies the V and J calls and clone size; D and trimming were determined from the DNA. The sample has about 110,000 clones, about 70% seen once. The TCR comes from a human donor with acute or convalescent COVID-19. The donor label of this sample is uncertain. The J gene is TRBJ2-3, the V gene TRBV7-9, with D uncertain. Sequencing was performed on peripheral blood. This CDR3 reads CASSDGTGTDTQYF. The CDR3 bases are TGTGCCAGCAGCGATGGAACAGGCACAGATACGCAGTATTTT.